This T cell receptor (beta chain) was observed in a study of blood T cell repertoires in COVID-19. At the level of the study: In each case, the material was cDNA or gDNA derived from T cells, B-cell-depleted T cells, or PBMCs.

Authors' methods: Amplified reference gene primers provided the basis for estimating nucleated cell counts. The data were produced by immunoSEQ multiplex PCR, yet TCRdb's version contains in-frame clones alone and is incomplete. Clone size and V and J calls were adopted from that table, with D and trimming inferred from the DNA. The sample holds some 11,000 clones; 70% to 90% are singletons and the top ten take approximately 31%. This CDR3 has 14 residues. J gave up 4 bases and V 2 bases, and 4 bases lay outside the gene matches. Germline CDR1 MNHEY, CDR2 SVGEGT. The sample was peripheral blood. This TCR was recovered from a man aged 50 to 59 with active COVID-19. The V call is TRBV6-2 or TRBV6-3, the J call TRBJ2-5, with 7 bases matching TRBD2. CDR3 sequence reads: CASSYPGRRETQYF. The CDR3 DNA sequence: TGTGCCAGCAGTTACCCCGGGAGGAGAGAGACCCAGTACTTC.